This T cell receptor beta chain was identified in a study of T cells in Graves' hyperthyroidism and ophthalmopathy. Germline lookup yields CDR1 SGHRS and CDR2 YFSETQ. The CDR3 sequence is 15 residues long. The ends were cut back, 0 bases at V and 1 base at J, with 10 bases in the middle. For the diagnoses, clinical symptoms, serum thyroxine and TRAb, thyroid ultrasound and orbital computed tomography were used. This clonotype has more than one count but fewer than ten. RNA transcripts gave rise to amplified TCR beta CDR3 regions. The HTBI set primed first-round TCR CDR3 RT-PCR. From the multiplex PCR reads, TCRdb called clonotypes with MiXCR, one entry per CDR3 protein. The data show under 700,000 distinct CDR3 sequences, 16% seen once.

The chain links TRBV5-1 to TRBJ1-1; D gene uncertain. This TCR derives from a woman between 18 and 30 years old with Graves' hyperthyroidism. The sample consisted of blood. This CDR3 is CASSLAAWENTEAFF. As DNA, the CDR3 is TGCGCCAGCAGCTTGGCGGCGTGGGAGAACACTGAAGCTTTCTTT. Variable domain in full (rest from reference TRBV5-1 and TRBJ1-1): KAGVTQTPRYLIKTRGQQVTLSCSPISGHRSVSWYQQTPGQGLQFLFEYFSETQRNKGNFPGRFSGRQFSNSRSEMNVSTLELGDSALYLCASSLAAWENTEAFFGQGTRLTVV.